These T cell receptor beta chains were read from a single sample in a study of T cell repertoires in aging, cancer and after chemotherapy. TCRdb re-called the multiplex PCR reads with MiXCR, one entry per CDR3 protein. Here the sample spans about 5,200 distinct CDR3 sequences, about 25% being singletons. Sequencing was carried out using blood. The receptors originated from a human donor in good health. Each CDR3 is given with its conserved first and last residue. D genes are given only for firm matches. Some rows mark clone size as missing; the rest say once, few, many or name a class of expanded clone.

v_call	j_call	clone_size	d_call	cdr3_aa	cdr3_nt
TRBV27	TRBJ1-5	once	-	CASSLTGSHQPQHF	TGTGCCAGCAGTTTGACAGGATCGCACCAGCCCCAGCATTTT
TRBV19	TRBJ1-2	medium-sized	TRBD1	CASKVPGQPNYGYTF	TGTGCCAGTAAAGTGCCGGGACAGCCTAACTATGGCTACACCTTC
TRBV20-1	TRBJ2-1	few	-	CSARVSQGRGNEQFF	TGCAGTGCTAGAGTTTCACAGGGACGGGGGAATGAGCAGTTCTTC
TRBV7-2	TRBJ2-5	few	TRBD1	CASSVDFQGAQYF	TGTGCCAGCAGCGTGGACTTTCAGGGGGCCCAGTACTTC
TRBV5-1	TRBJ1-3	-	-	CASSLDSNSGNTIYF	TGCGCCAGCAGCTTGGACTCTAACTCTGGAAACACCATATATTTT
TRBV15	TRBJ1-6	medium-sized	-	CATSRDAATRGNSPLHF	TGTGCCACCAGCAGAGATGCCGCGACTAGGGGTAATTCACCCCTCCACTTT
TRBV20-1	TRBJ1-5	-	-	CSARESRGGNQPQHF	TGCAGTGCTAGAGAATCACGAGGGGGCAATCAGCCCCAGCATTTT
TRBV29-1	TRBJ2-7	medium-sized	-	CSVPGPLLYEQYF	TGCAGCGTGCCCGGCCCACTTCTCTACGAGCAGTACTTC
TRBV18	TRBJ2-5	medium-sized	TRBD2	CASSPRLAGGQETQYF	TGTGCCAGCTCACCACGACTAGCGGGGGGTCAAGAGACCCAGTACTTC
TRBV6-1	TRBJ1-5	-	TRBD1	CASSEGRGQTQPQHF	TGTGCCAGCAGTGAAGGCAGGGGGCAAACACAGCCCCAGCATTTT
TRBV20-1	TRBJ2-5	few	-	CSARVARRYVQETQYF	TGCAGTGCTAGAGTAGCGAGGAGGTACGTCCAAGAGACCCAGTACTTC
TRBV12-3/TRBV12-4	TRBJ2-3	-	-	CASSLGDHTQYF	TGTGCCAGCAGTTTGGGAGATCATACGCAGTATTTT
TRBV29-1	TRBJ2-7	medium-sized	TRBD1	CSVQDRVYEQYF	TGCAGCGTCCAAGACAGGGTCTACGAGCAGTACTTC
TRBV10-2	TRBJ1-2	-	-	CASSAGYGYTF	TGCGCCAGCAGCGCGGGGTATGGCTACACCTTC
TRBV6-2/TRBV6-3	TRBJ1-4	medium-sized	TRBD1	CASSYPPGQGATNEKLFF	TGTGCCAGCAGTTACCCCCCAGGACAGGGGGCAACTAATGAAAAACTGTTTTTT
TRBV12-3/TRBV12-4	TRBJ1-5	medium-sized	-	CASSYGPGNQPQHF	TGTGCCAGCAGTTACGGTCCAGGGAATCAGCCCCAGCATTTT
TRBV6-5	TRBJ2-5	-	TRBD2	CASSYGQGAGVETQYF	TGTGCCAGCAGTTACGGCCAGGGTGCGGGAGTAGAGACCCAGTACTTC
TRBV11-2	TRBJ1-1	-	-	CASSLADLNTEAFF	TGTGCCAGCAGCTTAGCCGACTTGAACACTGAAGCTTTCTTT
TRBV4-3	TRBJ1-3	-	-	CASSQGPVSSGNTIYF	TGCGCCAGCAGCCAAGGGCCGGTGAGCTCTGGAAACACCATATATTTT
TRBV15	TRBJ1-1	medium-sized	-	CATSRVSGTEAFF	TGTGCCACCAGCAGAGTATCGGGGACTGAAGCTTTCTTT
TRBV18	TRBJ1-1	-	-	CASSLRGEGNTEAFF	TGTGCCAGCTCACTACGGGGAGAGGGGAACACTGAAGCTTTCTTT
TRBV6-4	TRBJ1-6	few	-	CASSERGGNSPLHF	TGTGCCAGCAGTGAACGGGGTGGGAATTCACCCCTCCACTTT
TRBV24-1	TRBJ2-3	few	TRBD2	CATSDPGLAAADTQYF	TGTGCCACCAGTGATCCGGGACTAGCAGCGGCAGATACGCAGTATTTT
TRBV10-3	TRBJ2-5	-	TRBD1	CAISTGGPETQYF	TGTGCCATCAGTACAGGGGGCCCAGAGACCCAGTACTTC
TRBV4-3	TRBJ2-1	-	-	CASSQDLSNEQFF	TGCGCCAGCAGCCAAGATCTAAGCAATGAGCAGTTCTTC
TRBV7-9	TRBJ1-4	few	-	CASSLYGQLNEKLFF	TGTGCCAGCAGCTTATATGGACAGCTGAATGAAAAATTGTTTTTT
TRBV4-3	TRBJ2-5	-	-	CASSQEEFQETQYF	TGCGCCAGCAGCCAAGAGGAATTCCAAGAGACCCAGTACTTC
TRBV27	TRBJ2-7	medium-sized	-	CASSLAAPGASEQYF	TGTGCCAGCAGTTTGGCAGCCCCCGGAGCCTCCGAGCAGTACTTC
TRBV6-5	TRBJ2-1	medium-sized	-	CASSFDMGYRNEQFF	TGTGCCAGCAGTTTCGACATGGGGTATCGGAATGAGCAGTTCTTC
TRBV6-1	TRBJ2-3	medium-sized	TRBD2	CASTGLAGGPDTQYF	TGTGCCAGCACGGGACTAGCGGGAGGTCCAGATACGCAGTATTTT
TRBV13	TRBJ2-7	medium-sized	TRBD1	CASSLAFTGGSYEQYF	TGTGCCAGCAGCTTGGCCTTCACAGGGGGATCCTACGAGCAGTACTTC
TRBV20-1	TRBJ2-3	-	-	CSAREAPGESSTDTQYF	TGCAGTGCTAGAGAGGCCCCCGGCGAATCTAGCACAGATACGCAGTATTTT
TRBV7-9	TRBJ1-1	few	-	CASSREGQRAFF	TGTGCCAGCAGCCGCGAGGGACAAAGAGCTTTCTTT
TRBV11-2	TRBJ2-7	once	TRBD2	CASSRGGLQVYEKYF	TGTGCCAGCAGCCGGGGGGGCCTACAAGTCTACGAGAAGTACTTC
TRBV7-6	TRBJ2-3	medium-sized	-	CASRNPGRTDTQYF	TGTGCCAGCAGAAACCCTGGACGCACAGATACGCAGTATTTT
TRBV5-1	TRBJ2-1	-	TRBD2	CASSPKSGRADNEQFF	TGCGCCAGCAGCCCTAAGAGCGGGAGGGCCGACAATGAGCAGTTCTTC
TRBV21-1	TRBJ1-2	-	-	CASSPFTSGGNGYTF	TGTGCCAGCAGCCCCTTTACCTCAGGGGGCAATGGCTACACCTTC
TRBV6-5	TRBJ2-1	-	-	CASSRGNKQFF	TGTGCCAGCAGCCGGGGCAATAAGCAGTTCTTC
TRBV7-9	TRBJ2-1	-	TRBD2	CASSSRTSGGAVPNEQFF	TGTGCCAGCAGTTCTCGGACTAGCGGGGGGGCCGTTCCCAATGAGCAGTTCTTC
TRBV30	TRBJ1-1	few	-	CAWNEIKNTEAFF	TGTGCCTGGAACGAGATAAAGAACACTGAAGCTTTCTTT
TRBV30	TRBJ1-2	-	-	CASATTGIYTF	TGTGCCTCGGCGACCACAGGGATCTACACCTTC
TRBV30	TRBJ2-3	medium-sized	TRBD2	CAWNGGAVDTQYF	TGTGCCTGGAACGGGGGGGCAGTAGATACGCAGTATTTT
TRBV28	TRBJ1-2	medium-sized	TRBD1	CASSYDRGRILSGYTF	TGTGCCAGCAGTTACGACAGGGGTCGGATTTTGTCGGGCTACACCTTC
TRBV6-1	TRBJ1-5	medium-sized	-	CASSTSMSNVGNQPQHF	-
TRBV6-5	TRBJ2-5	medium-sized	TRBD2	CASSYGGLAGGGQETQYF	TGTGCCAGCAGTTACGGGGGACTAGCGGGAGGGGGACAAGAGACCCAGTACTTC
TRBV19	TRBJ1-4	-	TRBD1	CASTRTGEILFF	TGTGCCAGTACTCGGACAGGGGAGATACTGTTTTTT
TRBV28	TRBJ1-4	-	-	CASSLNLISGARDEKLFF	TGTGCCAGCAGCTTAAATCTAATTTCAGGGGCTCGTGATGAAAAACTGTTTTTT
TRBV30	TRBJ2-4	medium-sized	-	CAWSARGAKNIQYF	TGTGCCTGGAGTGCAAGAGGGGCCAAAAACATTCAGTACTTC
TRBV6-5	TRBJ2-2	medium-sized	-	CASRSTGELFF	TGTGCCAGCAGATCGACCGGGGAGCTGTTTTTT
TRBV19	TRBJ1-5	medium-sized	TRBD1	CASSPRGQALRFGNQPQHF	TGTGCCAGTAGTCCCCGGGGACAGGCCCTCCGATTTGGTAATCAGCCCCAGCATTTT
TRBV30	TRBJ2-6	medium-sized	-	CAWDLGSSGANVLTF	TGTGCCTGGGACCTCGGGAGCTCTGGGGCCAACGTCCTGACTTTC
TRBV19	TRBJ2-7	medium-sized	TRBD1	CASSINRGPEQYF	TGTGCCAGTAGTATTAACAGGGGGCCGGAGCAGTACTTC
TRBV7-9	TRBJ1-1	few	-	CASSPTGNTEAFF	TGTGCCAGCTCCCCCACCGGGAACACTGAAGCTTTCTTT
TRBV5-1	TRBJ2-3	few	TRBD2	CASSLEGAGGPTDTQYF	TGCGCCAGCAGCTTGGAAGGGGCGGGGGGGCCCACAGATACGCAGTATTTT
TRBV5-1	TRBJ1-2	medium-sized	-	CASHRDNYGYTF	TGCGCCAGCCACCGGGATAACTATGGCTACACCTTC